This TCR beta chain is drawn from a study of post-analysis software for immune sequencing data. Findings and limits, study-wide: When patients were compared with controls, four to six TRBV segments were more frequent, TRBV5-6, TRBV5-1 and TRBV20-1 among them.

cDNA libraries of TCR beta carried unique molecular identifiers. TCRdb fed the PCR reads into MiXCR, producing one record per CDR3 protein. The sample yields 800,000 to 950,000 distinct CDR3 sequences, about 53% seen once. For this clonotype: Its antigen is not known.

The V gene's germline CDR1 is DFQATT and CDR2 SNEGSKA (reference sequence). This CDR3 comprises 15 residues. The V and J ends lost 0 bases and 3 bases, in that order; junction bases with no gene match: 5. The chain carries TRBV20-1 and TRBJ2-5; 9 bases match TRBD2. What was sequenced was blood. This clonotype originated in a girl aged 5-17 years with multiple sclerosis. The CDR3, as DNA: TGCAGTGCTAGAGATCGAGCTAGCGGGAAAGAGACCCAGTACTTC. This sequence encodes CSARDRASGKETQYF.